These 19 T cell receptor beta chains came from one sample sequenced in a study of post-analysis software for immune sequencing data. These receptors are not linked to any known antigen. Whole-study results and caveats: A handful of TRBV segments appeared more often in patients than in controls, and TRBV5-6, TRBV5-1 and TRBV20-1 were among these.

TCR beta libraries were prepared from cDNA with unique molecular identifiers. A single record per CDR3 protein comes from TCRdb applying MiXCR to the PCR reads. The sample has about 820,000 distinct CDR3 sequences, roughly 58% seen once. Sequenced: blood. All receptors derive from a girl aged 10-17 years with multiple sclerosis.

The chain joins TRBV4-2 to TRBJ2-3; either TRBD1 or TRBD2 may supply D (5 bases each). From germline, CDR1 is LGHNA and CDR2 YNFKEQ. The CDR3 length is 19 residues. V lost 3 bases and J lost 2, with 24 bases in between. The CDR3 DNA sequence: TGTGCCAGCAGCCAGGATCAGAGGGGCAGGTCCAGGAACACAGATACGCAGTATTTT. It translates to CASSQDQRGRSRNTDTQYF.

This clonotype has just a few counts. J is TRBJ1-2 and V is TRBV20-1, with 7 bases identical to TRBD1. Trimming took 5 bases from V and 4 from J; bases not matched to a gene: 10. CDR1 and CDR2 (germline): DFQATT, SNEGSKA (reference sequence). The CDR3 totals 14 residues. The CDR3 reads CSAGAGGVIYGYTF. In DNA, the CDR3 is TGCAGTGCTGGAGCAGGGGGAGTGATCTATGGCTACACCTTC.

The gene calls are TRBV6-6 and TRBJ2-1, with D uncertain. Trimming took 6 bases from V and 7 from J, leaving 7 bases between them. This CDR3 is built from 11 residues. Germline V gene sequence: CDR1 MNHNY, CDR2 SVGAGI (reference sequence). The CDR3 DNA is TGTGCCAGCAGCGACTTTAATGAGCAGTTCTTC. Translated, it gives CASSDFNEQFF.

The rearrangement uses TRBV4-1 and TRBJ2-1; perhaps TRBD1 as D (5 bases). Trimming took 4 bases from V and 8 from J, leaving 18 bases between them. The CDR3 covers 15 residues. Germline values: CDR1 MGHRA, CDR2 YSYEKL. The CDR3 region is CASSLQTSQGDEQFF. In DNA form, the CDR3 reads TGCGCCAGCAGCCTACAGACGTCACAAGGGGATGAGCAGTTCTTC.

The chain joins TRBV29-1 to TRBJ2-7; a possible D gene is TRBD2 (6 bases). V dropped 0 bases and J dropped 0 bases, with 9 bases sitting between them. CDR1 SQVTM and CDR2 ANQGSEA come from the germline V gene. There are 14 residues in the CDR3. CDR3 in amino acids: CSVEDRTTSYEQYF. The CDR3 bases are TGCAGCGTTGAAGACCGGACTACCTCCTACGAGCAGTACTTC.

The CDR3 DNA reads TGTGCCAGCAGTTTAACCAGGGGGCGGATAGGCTACACCTTC. Its translation: CASSLTRGRIGYTF. The chain combines TRBV12-3 or TRBV12-4 with TRBJ1-2; 8 bases match TRBD1. The CDR3 has 14 amino acids. V lost 2 bases, J lost 8 bases, and 7 bases stayed unmatched.

This chain links TRBV20-1 with TRBJ2-1; 8 nucleotides align to TRBD2. With 1 base clipped from V and 9 bases from J, the junction kept 8 bases outside the gene matches. Germline CDR1 DFQATT, CDR2 SNEGSKA (reference sequence). CDR3 size: 14 residues. CDR3 coding DNA: TGCAGTGCTAGAGCGGGAGGGCCTAAGGGTGAGCAGTTCTTC. Its protein product is CSARAGGPKGEQFF.

The chain recombines TRBV10-3 with TRBJ2-3; 9 bases map to TRBD2. Germline V gives CDR1 ENHRY, CDR2 SYGVKD. The CDR3 is made up of 15 amino acids. V trimming: 8 bases; J trimming: 4 bases; junction bases outside the gene matches: 10. This chain's CDR3 is CAIGGGGRGADTQYF. The CDR3 coding sequence is TGTGCCATCGGAGGTGGCGGGAGGGGCGCAGATACGCAGTATTTT.

V and J are TRBV5-1 and TRBJ1-2, with 10 positions matching TRBD1. CDR1 is SGHRS and CDR2 is YFSETQ in the germline V gene. Losses at the gene ends were 4 bases for V and 3 bases for J; bases not matched to a gene: 6. The CDR3 contains 15 residues. The CDR3 here is CASSRTGTGDYGYTF. CDR3 nucleotide sequence: TGCGCCAGCAGCAGAACCGGGACAGGGGACTATGGCTACACCTTC.

The chain has TRBV6-1 and TRBJ2-1; D is undetermined. Germline V gene data show CDR1 as MNHNS and CDR2 as SASEGT. The CDR3 spans 14 residues. With 7 bases removed from V and 4 bases from J, the gap between germline ends came to 14 bases. CDR3 region: CASKPGLPYNEQFF. Here the CDR3 DNA reads TGTGCCAGCAAGCCCGGGTTGCCGTACAATGAGCAGTTCTTC.

The V gene is TRBV5-8, the J gene TRBJ2-1, with D perhaps TRBD2 (7 bases). V gave up 4 bases and J gave up 5 bases, with 19 bases separating them. The CDR3 runs to 16 residues. In germline, CDR1 is SGHTS, CDR2 YDEGEE. The CDR3 sequence: CASSPTEGGPHNEQFF. The CDR3 DNA sequence: TGTGCCAGCAGCCCTACAGAGGGGGGGCCCCACAATGAGCAGTTCTTC.

The rearrangement joins TRBV4-1 to TRBJ2-3; 9 bases are a match to TRBD1. The CDR3 spans 17 residues. Germline assignment: CDR1 MGHRA and CDR2 YSYEKL. Losses at the gene ends were 0 bases for V and 3 bases for J; bases not matched to a gene: 7. CDR3 nucleotide sequence: TGCGCCAGCAGCCAAGAGGGAAGACAGGGGGAAACAGATACGCAGTATTTT. Amino acid sequence: CASSQEGRQGETDTQYF.

The chain is built from TRBV11-1 and TRBJ2-4, with D perhaps matching TRBD1 (5 bases). Trimming shortened V by 1 base and J by 6 bases, and 13 bases separated the two germline ends. Germline V CDR1 and CDR2: SGHAT, FQDESV (reference sequence). CDR3 length: 15 residues. CDR3 DNA sequence: TGTGCCAGCAGCTTAGGTAGGGGATTCCCAAACATTCAGTACTTC. Amino acids: CASSLGRGFPNIQYF.

The chain uses TRBV27 and TRBJ2-1; 9 bases map to TRBD2. CDR1 is MNHEY, CDR2 SMNVEV, per germline (reference sequence). This CDR3 spans 16 amino acids. V was pared by 5 bases and J by 4 bases, with 9 bases of the junction left unmatched. CDR3 bases: TGTGCCAGCAGTGCGGAACTAGCGGGTTTTTACAATGAGCAGTTCTTC. Protein sequence: CASSAELAGFYNEQFF.

The J gene is TRBJ1-6, the V gene TRBV5-5, with 10 positions matching TRBD1. The ends lost 5 bases at V and 9 bases at J; junction bases unmatched: 2. From germline, CDR1 is SGHKS and CDR2 YYEKEE (reference sequence). CDR3 length: 13 residues. CDR3 DNA: TGTGCCAGCAGGACAGGGGGCGGTTCACCCCTCCACTTT. It translates to CASRTGGGSPLHF.

The chain carries TRBV5-1 and TRBJ1-2, with TRBD1 matching 9 bases. Looked up from germline, CDR1 is SGHRS and CDR2 is YFSETQ. The length of the CDR3 is 16 residues. The junction had 14 bases not matched to a gene; V was cut back by 5 bases and J by 6 bases. The CDR3 sequence is CASSFVPGQGADGYTF. The DNA of the CDR3 is TGCGCCAGCAGTTTCGTCCCGGGACAGGGAGCGGATGGCTACACCTTC.

This clonotype was counted between two and nine times. The chain combines TRBV7-2 with TRBJ2-1, with a tentative D call TRBD1 (7 bases). The CDR3 extends over 16 amino acids. CDR1 and CDR2 (germline): SGHTA, FQGNSA. Trimming left V 1 base short and J 13 bases short, with 23 bases between. CDR3 residues: CASSLGESGGQHHQFF. CDR3 in DNA: TGTGCCAGCAGCTTAGGTGAATCCGGGGGACAGCACCACCAGTTCTTC.

V is TRBV5-1 and J is TRBJ1-1, with D tentatively TRBD1 (6 bases). V dropped 1 base and J dropped 3 bases, with 16 bases sitting between them. Germline V gene data show CDR1 as SGHRS and CDR2 as YFSETQ. The length of the CDR3 is 16 residues. The DNA for the CDR3 is TGCGCCAGCAGCTTGCACGGGGCAGGGGCGGACACTGAAGCTTTCTTT. This codes for CASSLHGAGADTEAFF.

V and J are TRBV9 and TRBJ2-7; 9 bases fit TRBD1. The DNA matches TRBJ2-5 better at its end, which makes the J call doubtful. Looked up from germline, CDR1 is SGDLS and CDR2 is YYNGEE. The CDR3 is 14 amino acids. The CDR3 bases are TGTGCCAGCAGCCTCGGGACAGGGTGGGAGACCCAGTACTTC. Amino acid sequence: CASSLGTGWETQYF.